This record concerns one TCR beta chain sequence. Stated treatment: roughly 20 received Ad26.COV2.S at low or high dose, single or two shots; 5 received placebo; per-sample allocation not given. Samples came from day 63 after the first vaccine or placebo injection. The sample is drawn from a study of Ad26.COV2.S vaccination and SARS-CoV-2 variants. Trimming took off 4 bases at V and 8 bases at J, with 16 bases between the two ends. The CDR3 extends over 14 amino acids. From germline, CDR1 is SGDLS and CDR2 YYNGEE. Assay used: immunoSEQ multiplex PCR; TCRdb lists only in-frame clones, some missing. The sample yields roughly 450,000 clones, more than 80% seen once.

The sequences come from peripheral blood, collected in a trial of Ad26.COV2.S vaccine versus placebo. The rearrangement joins TRBV9 to TRBJ2-1; D may be TRBD2 (6 bases). This receptor was identified in a person between 18 and 65 years old who received the Ad26.COV2.S COVID-19 vaccine or a placebo. CDR3 sequence (DNA): TGTGCCAGCAGCCCCCAAGGAGGGGCCGATGAGCAGTTCTTC. It is translated as CASSPQGGADEQFF. The full variable domain, completed using reference TRBV9 and TRBJ2-1, is DSGVTQTPKHLITATGQRVTLRCSPRSGDLSVYWYQQSLDQGLQFLIQYYNGEERAKGNILERFSAQQFPDLHSELNLSSLELGDSALYFCASSPQGGADEQFFGPGTRLTVL.